This TCR beta chain originates from a study of monozygotic twins with inflammatory bowel disease. Study-wide results and caveats: IBD patients share fewer clonotypes with other people than healthy twins do, especially with disease activity.

Every TCR library drew on 3,500 to 4,000 ng of total RNA. cDNA synthesis was performed in eight separate reactions for each sample. Addition of UMIs with a 6-nucleotide sample barcode was achieved by template switching. After re-calling the 5' RACE reads, TCRdb lists one entry per CDR3 protein, DNA absent. The sample totals about 210,000 distinct CDR3 sequences. Concerning this clonotype itself: What it recognizes is unknown.

The germline gives CDR1 ENHRY, CDR2 SYGVKD. The CDR3 sequence is 12 residues long. Sequenced: blood. This chain links TRBV10-3 with TRBJ2-1. This clonotype was sampled from a human donor with ulcerative colitis or Crohn's disease, or a healthy co-twin of an affected twin (not recorded which). The CDR3 spells CAISGLDNEQFF.